The 11 T cell receptor beta chains listed next were all sequenced from one sample in a study of T cell responses to AZD1222 COVID-19 vaccine. Here immunoSEQ multiplex PCR was the method, and the copy in TCRdb shows in-frame clones only, minus some. Of 25,000 to 30,000 clones in the sample, over 90% were seen once. Sequences were derived from peripheral blood, sampled on day 0 of AZD1222 vaccination. The receptors shown here come from an adult in good health.

The V call is TRBV7-2, the J call TRBJ1-2; 9 positions match TRBD1. With V trimmed by 1 base and J by 12 bases, 9 bases remained unmatched. From germline, CDR1 is SGHTA and CDR2 FQGNSA. The CDR3 is 14 amino acids. The CDR3 region has the DNA TGTGCCAGCAGCTTAGTGGGGGACAGGGTGCTCAACACCTTC. It translates to CASSLVGDRVLNTF.

This clone was seen a single time. The rearrangement links TRBV4-2 to TRBJ2-1, with D possibly TRBD2 on 5 matching bases. Trimming shortened V by 1 base and J by 6 bases, and 10 bases separated the two germline ends. Looked up from germline, CDR1 is LGHNA and CDR2 is YNFKEQ. This CDR3 contains 14 residues. The CDR3 DNA follows: TGTGCCAGCAGCCAAGCGGGAATCGGCAATGAGCAGTTCTTC. This translates into CASSQAGIGNEQFF.

The gene calls are TRBV3-1 (or the pseudogene TRBV3-2) and TRBJ1-6; no clear D. Deletions cut 2 bases from V and 8 bases from J, with 7 bases between. This CDR3 spans 13 amino acids. Germline-derived CDR1 and CDR2 are LGHDT and YNNKEL (reference sequence). CDR3 sequence reads: CASSQFIHSPLHF. The CDR3 DNA sequence: TGTGCCAGCAGCCAATTTATCCATTCACCCCTCCACTTT.

The chain has TRBV14 and TRBJ2-7; D gene ambiguous. The V end lost 1 base, the J end lost 0 bases, and 10 bases lay between the germline ends. This CDR3 region has 15 residues. Germline values: CDR1 SGHDN, CDR2 FVKESK. The chain's CDR3 is CASSQGPTSSYEQYF. CDR3 sequence (DNA): TGTGCCAGCAGCCAAGGCCCTACCAGCTCCTACGAGCAGTACTTC.

This chain joins TRBV29-1 and TRBJ1-3; D unresolved. The germline V and J ends were trimmed by 0 bases and 0 bases, with 18 bases remaining between them. The germline V gene encodes CDR1 SQVTM and CDR2 ANQGSEA. CDR3 length: 18 amino acids. CDR3 amino acids: CSVEDTPRRTNSGNTIYF. CDR3 bases: TGCAGCGTTGAAGATACCCCTCGAAGGACCAACTCTGGAAACACCATATATTTT. Complete variable domain (other parts from reference TRBV29-1 and TRBJ1-3): SAVISQKPSRDICQRGTSLTIQCQVDSQVTMMFWYRQQPGQSLTLIATANQGSEATYESGFVIDKFPISRPNLTFSTLTVSNMSPEDSSIYLCSVEDTPRRTNSGNTIYFGEGSWLTVV.

The chain employs TRBV25-1 and TRBJ2-7; 7 bases fit TRBD1. The ends lost 4 bases at V and 2 bases at J; junction bases unmatched: 8. Germline V gives CDR1 MGHDK, CDR2 SYGVNS. The CDR3 is 15 amino acids. The CDR3 DNA reads as TGTGCCAGCAGTGTAACAGGGGCGGCTACCTACGAGCAGTACTTC. The encoded protein is CASSVTGAATYEQYF.

The rearrangement joins TRBV5-1 to TRBJ2-1; 7 nucleotides align to TRBD1. Germline assignment: CDR1 SGHRS and CDR2 YFSETQ. Trimming at V came to 7 bases and at J to 5 bases, leaving 6 bases not matched to a gene. The CDR3 has 13 residues. CDR3 loop: CASRDSTNNEQFF. CDR3 sequence (DNA): TGCGCCAGCCGGGACAGCACCAACAATGAGCAGTTCTTC.

The rearrangement joins TRBV5-4 to TRBJ1-2; D might be TRBD1 (5 bases). There are 15 residues in the CDR3. The V gene lost 3 bases and the J gene lost 0 bases, with 12 bases spanning the gap. Germline V gives CDR1 SGHNT, CDR2 YYREEE (reference sequence). The CDR3 nucleotides read TGTGCCAGCAGCTCGGGAGGGGTGGCTAACTATGGCTACACCTTC. It specifies CASSSGGVANYGYTF.

The V and J genes are TRBV7-9 and TRBJ1-5; D gene uncertain. V lost 1 base and J 1 base, leaving 8 bases between the germline ends. Germline V gene sequence: CDR1 SEHNR, CDR2 FQNEAQ (reference sequence). The CDR3 totals 15 residues. The CDR3 DNA is TGTGCCAGCAGCTTAGGGACTGGGAGCAATCAGCCCCAGCATTTT. Translating it yields CASSLGTGSNQPQHF.

This clone was picked up one time. This sequence joins TRBV5-5 and TRBJ2-5; possible D gene TRBD1, 6 bases. The CDR3 consists of 11 residues. Germline CDR1 SGHKS, CDR2 YYEKEE (reference sequence). Trimming left V 4 bases short and J 8 bases short, with 9 bases between. The CDR3 spells CASSPQGTQYF. The CDR3 region has the DNA TGTGCCAGCAGCCCACAGGGAACCCAGTACTTC.

V is TRBV7-2 and J is TRBJ2-7; D ambiguous. The CDR3 covers 11 residues. V lost 4 bases and J lost 4, with 5 bases in between. The germline CDR1 and CDR2 sequences are SGHTA and FQGNSA. This chain's CDR3 is CASSSVYEQYF. The CDR3 DNA reads TGTGCCAGCAGCTCTGTATACGAGCAGTACTTC.